A selection of T cell receptor beta chains follows, all from one sample in a study of blood T cell repertoires in COVID-19. Produced via immunoSEQ multiplex PCR; TCRdb's table is partial and in-frame only. Of 200,000 to 250,000 clones detected, around 86% appear once; the ten largest clones hold 3.8%. The material sequenced was PBMCs or T cells enriched from blood (not recorded which). The receptors derive from a woman aged 40-49 years with acute COVID-19. Each CDR3 is given without its conserved first and last residue. Each record gives: V gene, CDR3 protein.

TRBV7-2	ASSHGTSGMDTQY
TRBV11-2	ASSLDTYEQY
TRBV30	AWMELGTGVLGEQF
TRBV28	ASSLDRGGTEAF
TRBV19	ASSIVSSAQGNQPQH
TRBV19	ASSRGGGETQY
TRBV6-5	ASSYREAFYEQY
TRBV5-5	ASSSSGNTEAF
TRBV20-1	SAYKAGVEY
TRBV5-1	ASSPAGGNTGELF
TRBV2	ASERGGANYNEQF
TRBV5-1	ASRSSLAGGGSYNEQF
TRBV5-1	ASSPRGTGENEKLF
TRBV28	ASSYPGQEYEQY
TRBV20-1	SASYGLLLNEQF
TRBV4-1	ASSQESLAGEGLAKNIQY
TRBV28	ASSSAGGHTEAF
TRBV29-1	STSSGSRGRTDTQY
TRBV5-1	ASRLTGVETGELF
TRBV6-5	ASSYQGNGGYT
TRBV28	ASPSGLGPMNTEAF
TRBV4-3	ASSHGGRGSEQY
TRBV5-4	ASSLPYNEQF
TRBV23-1	ASNRDTRSSYNSPLH
TRBV27	ASSLKDRGFYGYT
TRBV10-1	ASRASREGRVGELF
TRBV27	ASTQREVTDTQY
TRBV9	ASSVVSSGSNNEQF
TRBV4-2	ASSQESTQNFKPQH
TRBV30	AWSPTGASEQY
TRBV7-3	ASSPLGGQGTYNEQF
TRBV11-2	ASSLGLPTSGNTIY
TRBV5-1	ASSTRDYNEQF
TRBV3-1/TRBV3-2	ASSRTSGRTDTQY
TRBV5-4	ASSLKIDNSPLH
TRBV6-2/TRBV6-3	ASSINRYSNQPQH
TRBV7-3	ASSLIAGGPPY
TRBV9	ASSVGELAAYEQY
TRBV2	ASKRETTMKAF
TRBV24-1	ATSDLDRVANEQF
TRBV11-2	ASSLVGAGGELF
TRBV29-1	SVEGLAAYNEQF
TRBV7-3	ASSPGGGRASGANVLT
TRBV6-5	ASSYSDISGYT
TRBV28	ASSSLNYEQY
TRBV19	ASSIEKGTGFIAKNIQY
TRBV6-4	ASSETSGNTGELF
TRBV7-2	ASSLAQGLSYEQY